The 22 T cell receptor beta chains below all came from one sample that was sequenced in a study of CD8 T cells in Susac syndrome. Reverse transcription of about 0.45 to 1 ug RNA used random hexamers. TCRdb reprocessed the immunoSEQ multiplex PCR reads with MiXCR, giving one entry per CDR3 protein. The sample includes 75,000 to 95,000 distinct CDR3 sequences, about 95% seen only once; the top ten take 0.55% to 0.75%. Sequencing was carried out using CD8+ T cells from PBMCs. The receptor source for this set is a human donor with Susac syndrome.

The chain has TRBV7-2 and TRBJ2-7; TRBD2 agrees at 7 bases. The CDR3 loop spans 14 amino acids. The V gene end was trimmed by 5 bases and the J gene end by 0 bases; junction bases not matched to a gene: 4. Germline-derived CDR1 and CDR2 are SGHTA and FQGNSA. The CDR3 loop is CASSRDYSSYEQYF. Here the CDR3 DNA reads TGTGCCAGCAGCCGGGACTACAGCTCCTACGAGCAGTACTTC.

V and J are TRBV13 and TRBJ2-7; D gene uncertain. This CDR3 has 13 residues. In germline, CDR1 is PRHDT, CDR2 FYEKMQ (reference sequence). V lost 4 bases and J 2 bases, leaving 9 bases between the germline ends. As DNA, the CDR3 is TGTGCCAGCAGCTACGGCCGCACCTACGAGCAGTACTTC. This sequence encodes CASSYGRTYEQYF.

The V and J genes are TRBV6-2 or TRBV6-3 and TRBJ1-5; 8 nucleotides line up with TRBD1. V was pared by 2 bases and J by 5 bases, with 8 bases of the junction left unmatched. The CDR3 is made up of 16 amino acids. CDR1 and CDR2 from the germline V gene are MNHEY and SVGEGT. In DNA form, the CDR3 reads TGTGCCAGCAGTTACAGTCCAGGGGGCTTACATCAGCCCCAGCATTTT. The encoded protein is CASSYSPGGLHQPQHF.

The chain joins TRBV12-3 or TRBV12-4 to TRBJ2-1, with TRBD1 matching over 8 bases. V trimming: 2 bases; J trimming: 1 base; junction bases outside the gene matches: 1. The CDR3 runs 15 residues. The CDR3 region has the DNA TGTGCCAGCAGTTTAACAGGGGGGTCCTACAATGAGCAGTTCTTC. Translating gives CASSLTGGSYNEQFF.

J is TRBJ1-6 and V is TRBV4-3; no clear D. Germline CDR1 reads LGHNA; CDR2 reads YSLEER. CDR3 size: 17 residues. Trimming took off 4 bases at V and 14 bases at J, with 27 bases between the two ends. The CDR3 loop reads CASSLRRASNTGSTLHF. The DNA of the CDR3 is TGCGCCAGCAGCCTCCGTCGGGCGTCCAATACGGGGTCGACCCTCCACTTT.

This clonotype was found once. The V call is TRBV11-3, the J call TRBJ2-5, with TRBD1 identical over 8 bases. The V segment lost 6 bases and the J segment 5 bases; nucleotides outside the gene matches: 5. This CDR3 is 13 amino acids long. Germline V gene data show CDR1 as SGHNT and CDR2 as YENEEA. The CDR3 loop reads CASSGQGEETQYF. The CDR3 DNA follows: TGTGCCAGCAGTGGACAGGGAGAGGAGACCCAGTACTTC.

V and J are TRBV5-4 and TRBJ2-3, with D maybe TRBD2 (5 bases). Germline CDR1 SGHNT, CDR2 YYREEE (reference sequence). The V and J ends lost 0 bases and 0 bases respectively, with 14 bases between them. CDR3 size: 17 residues. Here the CDR3 DNA reads TGTGCCAGCAGCTTGGAGCCTTGGCGGGTTAGCACAGATACGCAGTATTTT. Protein: CASSLEPWRVSTDTQYF.

The J gene is TRBJ2-7, the V gene TRBV6-5; 10 bases agree with TRBD1. V lost 9 bases, J lost 4 bases, and 9 bases stayed unmatched. Germline-derived CDR1 and CDR2 are MNHEY and SVGAGI. CDR3 length: 14 amino acids. CDR3: CASADRGQFYEQYF. The CDR3 region has the DNA TGTGCCAGTGCAGACAGGGGGCAATTTTACGAGCAGTACTTC.

This chain connects TRBV4-3 to TRBJ1-4; a weak D match, TRBD1 (5 bases). Germline CDR1 LGHNA, CDR2 YSLEER. CDR3 length: 15 amino acids. V lost 0 bases and J lost 7, with 12 bases in between. CDR3 in DNA: TGCGCCAGCAGCCAAGACTCCGGGACTCCTGAAAAACTGTTTTTT. As protein: CASSQDSGTPEKLFF.

The chain has TRBV20-1 and TRBJ2-1; D remains unclear. In germline, CDR1 is DFQATT, CDR2 SNEGSKA (reference sequence). The CDR3 sequence is 10 residues long. The V end lost 0 bases, the J end lost 12 bases, and 6 bases lay between the germline ends. The CDR3 loop reads CSARERWQFF. In nucleotides, the CDR3 is TGCAGTGCTAGAGAGCGGTGGCAGTTCTTC.

V is TRBV27 and J is TRBJ2-1, with 9 bases identical to TRBD1. Germline assignment: CDR1 MNHEY and CDR2 SMNVEV (reference sequence). The CDR3 length is 15 residues. Trimming cost V 6 bases and J 3 bases; bases outside gene matches: 6. In nucleotides, the CDR3 is TGTGCCAGCAGGCCCGGGACAGGGAACTACAATGAGCAGTTCTTC. Translated: CASRPGTGNYNEQFF.

This sequence joins TRBV18 and TRBJ2-1; D call uncertain. This CDR3 comprises 13 residues. Germline assignment: CDR1 KGHSH and CDR2 LQKENI. V was pared by 0 bases and J by 8 bases, with 8 bases between. The CDR3 bases are TGTGCCAGCTCACCACCTGGACGGGATGAGCAGTTCTTC. Residues: CASSPPGRDEQFF.

The chain links TRBV20-1 to TRBJ2-3; D may be TRBD2 (5 bases). Trimming removed 6 bases from V and 0 bases from J, with 16 bases in between. This CDR3 contains 15 residues. Germline V CDR1 and CDR2: DFQATT, SNEGSKA (reference sequence). Here the CDR3 reads CSAPPFGDSTDTQYF. CDR3 DNA sequence: TGCAGTGCCCCACCATTCGGGGATAGCACAGATACGCAGTATTTT.

V gene TRBV6-1 combines with J gene TRBJ2-1; 9 positions agree with TRBD2. This CDR3 has 19 amino acids. With 5 bases clipped from V and 5 bases from J, the junction kept 19 bases outside the gene matches. Germline CDR1 reads MNHNS; CDR2 reads SASEGT. The CDR3 region has the DNA TGTGCCAGCAGTCCACTGGGGCGGCTAGCGGGGAGAAAAGACAATGAGCAGTTCTTC. It encodes CASSPLGRLAGRKDNEQFF.

The gene calls are TRBV5-4 and TRBJ2-7; 7 bases are a match to TRBD2. CDR3 length: 12 residues. Trimming removed 4 bases from V and 6 bases from J; junction bases left unmatched: 4. Germline assignment: CDR1 SGHNT and CDR2 YYREEE (reference sequence). The CDR3 DNA sequence: TGTGCCAGCAGCGATACTAGCGCCGAGCAGTACTTC. Its protein product is CASSDTSAEQYF.

The chain recombines TRBV7-8 with TRBJ2-1; tentative D call: TRBD2 (5 bases). V was pared by 1 base and J by 6 bases, with 13 bases between. Germline V gene lookup returns CDR1 SGHVS and CDR2 FQNEAQ. The CDR3 is 15 residues long. CDR3: CASSLESGLGNEQFF. The CDR3 nucleotides are TGTGCCAGCAGCTTAGAAAGCGGCCTGGGCAATGAGCAGTTCTTC.

This chain uses TRBV15 with TRBJ2-1, with D maybe TRBD2 (6 bases). CDR1 is LNHNV and CDR2 is YYDKDF in the germline V gene (reference sequence). The CDR3 extends over 18 amino acids. The V gene lost 5 bases and the J gene lost 6 bases, with 26 bases spanning the gap. CDR3 region: CATSYRGFGIRNTNEQFF. The CDR3 region has the DNA TGTGCCACCAGCTACCGGGGGTTCGGTATCCGAAATACCAATGAGCAGTTCTTC.

The chain uses TRBV29-1 and TRBJ2-3, with TRBD2 matching 7 bases. V trimming: 4 bases; J trimming: 2 bases; junction bases outside the gene matches: 9. Germline CDR1 SQVTM, CDR2 ANQGSEA. The CDR3 runs 15 residues. CDR3 sequence: CSVAGAGLVTDTQYF. CDR3 bases: TGCAGCGTTGCTGGAGCGGGGTTGGTCACAGATACGCAGTATTTT.

The rearrangement links TRBV19 to TRBJ2-2; D is unresolved. The CDR3 length is 14 residues. The V end lost 10 bases, the J end lost 6 bases, and 18 bases lay between the germline ends. Germline values: CDR1 LNHDA, CDR2 SQIVND (reference sequence). The CDR3 loop reads CATPTREGSGELFF. CDR3 nucleotide sequence: TGTGCCACCCCTACAAGGGAAGGGTCCGGGGAGCTGTTTTTT.

V gene TRBV2 combines with J gene TRBJ2-1, with 12 bases lining up with TRBD1. Trimming at V came to 3 bases and at J to 6 bases, leaving 3 bases not matched to a gene. Germline V CDR1 and CDR2: SNHLY, FYNNEI. The CDR3 length is 15 residues. Here the CDR3 DNA reads TGTGCCAGCAGTGAGGGACAGGGGGCGCGCAATGAGCAGTTCTTC. Translating gives CASSEGQGARNEQFF.

The chain links TRBV9 to TRBJ2-5, with a weak D call TRBD1 (5 bases). Germline CDR1 SGDLS, CDR2 YYNGEE. CDR3 length: 14 residues. V lost 0 bases to trimming and J lost 3 bases, with 9 bases between them. In DNA form, the CDR3 reads TGTGCCAGCAGCGTAGAGGGCAGGGAAGAGACCCAGTACTTC. It encodes CASSVEGREETQYF.

The gene calls are TRBV7-9 and TRBJ1-2; 9 bases fit TRBD1. This CDR3 region has 13 residues. From germline, CDR1 is SEHNR and CDR2 FQNEAQ (reference sequence). V was pared by 8 bases and J by 8 bases, with 9 bases of the junction left unmatched. The CDR3 bases are TGTGCCAGCGGACAGGGGTTTGTCGAAGGCTACACCTTC. The encoded protein is CASGQGFVEGYTF.